These 32 T cell receptor beta chains came from one sample sequenced in a study of blood T cell repertoires in COVID-19. The protocol was immunoSEQ multiplex PCR, while the TCRdb copy is restricted to in-frame clones and leaves out a portion. The data contain 200,000 to 250,000 clones, about 86% of them singletons. The material sequenced was peripheral blood. Every receptor here comes from an older woman with acute or convalescent COVID-19.

This clone was recorded only once. The V and J genes are TRBV14 and TRBJ2-3, with 10 bases identical to TRBD2. Germline V gives CDR1 SGHDN, CDR2 FVKESK. This CDR3 spans 13 amino acids. J was trimmed by 9 bases and V by 0 bases; bases with no gene match: 0. The CDR3 reads CASSQEAGGTQYF. CDR3 nucleotides: TGTGCCAGCAGCCAAGAAGCGGGGGGGACGCAGTATTTT.

The chain links TRBV5-4 to TRBJ1-1; D unclear. CDR1 is SGHNT and CDR2 is YYREEE in the germline V gene (reference sequence). There are 11 residues in the CDR3. Trimming took 10 bases from V and 3 from J, leaving 10 bases between them. CDR3: CAGGRDTEAFF. The CDR3 region has the DNA TGTGCCGGCGGTCGGGACACTGAAGCTTTCTTT.

V and J are TRBV18 and TRBJ2-1; 10 bases line up with TRBD1. CDR1 and CDR2 (germline): KGHSH, LQKENI. The CDR3 consists of 16 residues. J gave up 6 bases and V 4 bases, and 9 bases lay outside the gene matches. CDR3 bases: TGTGCCAGCTCACTAAGACAGGGGGCCCTCCTCAATGAGCAGTTCTTC. This translates into CASSLRQGALLNEQFF.

The rearrangement uses TRBV5-1 and TRBJ1-2; 7 positions agree with TRBD1. CDR1 and CDR2 (germline): SGHRS, YFSETQ. The V segment lost 7 bases and the J segment 4 bases; nucleotides outside the gene matches: 13. This CDR3 has 15 residues. In DNA, the CDR3 is TGCGCCAGCCCCCTCTTGAGGGGGCACTCCTATGGCTACACCTTC. Residues: CASPLLRGHSYGYTF.

This clone was recorded only once. The V gene is TRBV4-2, the J gene TRBJ1-1; maybe TRBD1 (5 bases). The CDR3 spans 13 residues. Trimming removed 3 bases at V and 5 bases at J, with 10 bases between. Germline V gene sequence: CDR1 LGHNA, CDR2 YNFKEQ. The CDR3 spells CASSQPGKTEAFF. The CDR3 DNA sequence: TGTGCCAGCAGCCAGCCAGGGAAAACTGAAGCTTTCTTT.

The chain employs TRBV27 and TRBJ1-1, with D maybe TRBD1 (5 bases). Trimming stripped 10 bases from V and 6 bases from J, with 27 bases between. The CDR3 spans 16 residues. Germline CDR1 reads MNHEY; CDR2 reads SMNVEV (reference sequence). DNA of the CDR3: TGTGCCACCAGATTTGACAGACTAGCCCGAAGCCCTGAAGCTTTCTTT. Translating gives CATRFDRLARSPEAFF.

The V call is TRBV5-6, the J call TRBJ2-1, with D maybe TRBD1 (5 bases). The germline CDR1 and CDR2 sequences are SGHDT and YYEEEE. With 0 bases removed from V and 4 bases from J, the gap between germline ends came to 11 bases. This CDR3 has 15 residues. The CDR3 here is CASSLVFGQYNEQFF. The CDR3 DNA is TGTGCCAGCAGCTTGGTGTTTGGACAATACAATGAGCAGTTCTTC.

Only one count was recorded for this clone. The rearrangement joins TRBV11-2 to TRBJ2-1; 11 bases align to TRBD2. Per germline, CDR1 SGHAT and CDR2 FQNNGV. The CDR3 has 15 amino acids. J gave up 5 bases and V 5 bases, and 5 bases lay outside the gene matches. The CDR3 DNA follows: TGTGCCAGCAGCCTGACTAGCGGGGTTAACAATGAGCAGTTCTTC. Its protein is CASSLTSGVNNEQFF.

This chain connects TRBV5-1 to TRBJ2-3, with 9 bases lining up with TRBD2. The ends lost 0 bases at V and 5 bases at J; junction bases unmatched: 4. CDR1 and CDR2 (germline): SGHRS, YFSETQ. The CDR3 spans 15 residues. The CDR3 DNA follows: TGCGCCAGCAGCTTGGGGTTAGCGGGGGTAGATACGCAGTATTTT. It is translated as CASSLGLAGVDTQYF.

The chain uses TRBV9 and TRBJ1-1; D is undetermined. This CDR3 is 13 amino acids long. V lost 0 bases and J 5 bases, leaving 8 bases between the germline ends. Germline values: CDR1 SGDLS, CDR2 YYNGEE. CDR3 residues: CASSVAPGTEAFF. The CDR3 DNA reads as TGTGCCAGCAGCGTAGCGCCGGGTACTGAAGCTTTCTTT. Full variable domain (outside the CDR3, taken from reference TRBV9 and TRBJ1-1): DSGVTQTPKHLITATGQRVTLRCSPRSGDLSVYWYQQSLDQGLQFLIQYYNGEERAKGNILERFSAQQFPDLHSELNLSSLELGDSALYFCASSVAPGTEAFFGQGTRLTVV.

The chain has TRBV20-1 and TRBJ2-3; 16 positions agree with TRBD2. The germline gives CDR1 DFQATT, CDR2 SNEGSKA (reference sequence). V shed 3 bases and J 7 bases; nucleotides not matched to a gene: 7. This CDR3 has 16 amino acids. CDR3: CSASEGTSGGAYTQYF. The DNA for the CDR3 is TGCAGTGCTAGTGAAGGGACTAGCGGGGGGGCGTATACGCAGTATTTT.

The gene calls are TRBV18 and TRBJ1-6; D gene ambiguous. Germline-derived CDR1 and CDR2 are KGHSH and LQKENI. CDR3 length: 18 amino acids. The V and J ends lost 5 bases and 0 bases respectively, with 17 bases between them. As DNA, the CDR3 is TGTGCCAGCTCAGCTCAAGGTTCGCCGGGCTCCTATAATTCACCCCTCCACTTT. Amino acids: CASSAQGSPGSYNSPLHF.

This clone was observed a handful of times. The rearrangement joins TRBV29-1 to TRBJ1-3, with D perhaps TRBD1 (6 bases). The germline V gene encodes CDR1 SQVTM and CDR2 ANQGSEA. V shed 7 bases and J shed 5 bases, with 15 bases lying between them. This CDR3 is 13 amino acids long. In nucleotides, the CDR3 is TGCAGCGCCGGAGGGGGGGACAGAAACACCATATATTTT. Its protein is CSAGGGDRNTIYF.

The chain couples TRBV5-4 to TRBJ2-5, with a possible D match to TRBD2 (5 bases). The CDR3 has 14 residues. V lost 4 bases to trimming and J lost 1 base, with 11 bases between them. CDR1 is SGHNT, CDR2 YYREEE, per germline (reference sequence). CDR3 sequence: CASSPLGSQETQYF. The CDR3 DNA is TGTGCCAGCAGCCCGCTGGGGAGCCAAGAGACCCAGTACTTC.

DNA for the CDR3: TGCGCCAGCAGCGTTGGTAGCGGGGGGGCCCGGGAGACCCAGTACTTC. Translating gives CASSVGSGGARETQYF. The chain carries TRBV5-1 and TRBJ2-5, with TRBD2 matching 11 bases. This CDR3 has 16 residues. Germline V gene lookup returns CDR1 SGHRS and CDR2 YFSETQ. Unmatched junction bases numbered 10, after V lost 4 bases and J lost 5 bases.

V is TRBV7-3 and J is TRBJ2-2; unclear D gene. The CDR3 sequence is 13 residues long. In germline, CDR1 is SGHTA, CDR2 FQGTGA. Trimming cost V 0 bases and J 5 bases, with 4 bases left between them. The CDR3 loop is CASSLTLTGELFF. CDR3 DNA: TGTGCCAGCAGCTTAACCCTTACCGGGGAGCTGTTTTTT.

The chain is built from TRBV29-1 and TRBJ2-2; perhaps TRBD1 as D (6 bases). Trimming left V 3 bases short and J 5 bases short, with 13 bases between. From germline, CDR1 is SQVTM and CDR2 ANQGSEA. The CDR3 runs 14 residues. The chain's CDR3 is CSVDSQGSTGELFF. CDR3 DNA: TGCAGCGTTGATTCACAGGGTAGTACCGGGGAGCTGTTTTTT.

This clone was seen only once. This chain links TRBV7-2 with TRBJ2-5; 8 bases line up with TRBD2. This CDR3 has 17 residues. Losses at the gene ends were 5 bases for V and 4 bases for J; bases not matched to a gene: 15. CDR1 is SGHTA and CDR2 is FQGNSA in the germline V gene. Here the CDR3 DNA reads TGTGCCAGCAGCCGTAAAGCGGGGGAGGGCTTTGCAGAGACCCAGTACTTC. Protein sequence: CASSRKAGEGFAETQYF.

V gene TRBV21-1 combines with J gene TRBJ2-2; TRBD2 was called by the table and not checked on the DNA. TRBV21-1 is an annotated pseudogene. There are 21 residues in the CDR3. The CDR3 DNA is TGTGCCAGCAGCAAAGCCGGACGGAGATATGGGCCCTGGAGGATCACCGGGGAGCTGTTTTTT. Its protein is CASSKAGRRYGPWRITGELFF.

This rearrangement joins TRBV4-2 to TRBJ1-6; tentatively, D is TRBD1 (6 bases). Germline V lookup: CDR1 LGHNA, CDR2 YNFKEQ. The CDR3 sequence is 15 residues long. V lost 0 bases, J lost 10 bases, and 13 bases lay in between. The CDR3 DNA reads as TGTGCCAGCAGCCAAGATCGAACAGGGCCATCACCCCTCCACTTT. This sequence encodes CASSQDRTGPSPLHF.

The gene calls are TRBV5-1 and TRBJ2-1; 10 bases fit TRBD1. Unmatched junction bases numbered 4, after V lost 1 base and J lost 6 bases. The CDR3 loop spans 15 amino acids. Germline loops: CDR1 SGHRS, CDR2 YFSETQ. As DNA, the CDR3 is TGCGCCAGCAGCTTGCGGGACAGGGGCTCCAATGAGCAGTTCTTC. Protein product: CASSLRDRGSNEQFF.

The chain couples TRBV9 to TRBJ1-4, with a possible D match to TRBD1 (6 bases). Trimming pared 5 bases from V and 2 bases from J, leaving 16 bases between. Per the germline V gene, CDR1 is SGDLS and CDR2 is YYNGEE. CDR3 length equals 16 residues. This CDR3 reads CASSLKGGPTNEKLFF. The CDR3 bases are TGTGCCAGCAGTCTCAAAGGGGGACCGACTAATGAAAAACTGTTTTTT.

J is TRBJ1-2 and V is TRBV5-1, with 9 bases lining up with TRBD1. The CDR3 is made up of 14 amino acids. V was pared by 0 bases and J by 5 bases, with 2 bases of the junction left unmatched. The germline V gene has CDR1 SGHRS and CDR2 YFSETQ. The CDR3 loop reads CASSLGTGEYGYTF. As DNA, the CDR3 is TGCGCCAGCAGCTTGGGGACAGGGGAATATGGCTACACCTTC.

As DNA, the CDR3 is TGTGCCAGCAGCTTGGTTCAGGGGATCCACGAGCAGTACTTC. Translation gives CASSLVQGIHEQYF. The J gene is TRBJ2-7, the V gene TRBV5-5, with D perhaps TRBD1 (6 bases). Per the germline V gene, CDR1 is SGHKS and CDR2 is YYEKEE (reference sequence). V was pared by 0 bases and J by 5 bases, with 12 bases between. This CDR3 region has 14 residues.

This chain uses TRBV2 with TRBJ1-6; possibly TRBD1 for D (6 bases). Germline V CDR1 and CDR2: SNHLY, FYNNEI. CDR3 length equals 14 residues. V was clipped by 6 bases and J by 6 bases, with 12 bases between them. As DNA, the CDR3 is TGTGCCAGCAGCCAAGACAGGATTAATTCACCCCTCCACTTT. Its translation: CASSQDRINSPLHF.

The V call is TRBV4-3, the J call TRBJ2-3, with D possibly TRBD1 on 5 matching bases. Germline CDR1 and CDR2: LGHNA and YSLEER. V was trimmed by 0 bases and J by 5 bases, leaving 12 bases between them. CDR3 length: 15 amino acids. CDR3 region: CASSQDTHDRDTQYF. DNA of the CDR3: TGCGCCAGCAGCCAAGATACCCACGACAGAGATACGCAGTATTTT.

The chain uses TRBV27 and TRBJ1-5; 11 bases line up with TRBD1. Germline CDR1 MNHEY, CDR2 SMNVEV (reference sequence). Losses at the gene ends were 5 bases for V and 9 bases for J; bases not matched to a gene: 9. The CDR3 consists of 15 residues. The CDR3 DNA reads TGTGCCAGCAGTCCGCGGACAGGGGGCCTCGGGCCCCAGCATTTT. This codes for CASSPRTGGLGPQHF.

V gene TRBV7-9 combines with J gene TRBJ2-7; D is possibly TRBD1 (5 bases). The CDR3 runs to 13 residues. V was shortened by 5 bases and J by 0 bases, with 8 bases between the two germline ends. CDR1 and CDR2 from the germline V gene are SEHNR and FQNEAQ (reference sequence). The CDR3 reads CASSLDSSYEQYF. As DNA, the CDR3 is TGTGCCAGCAGCCTAGACAGCTCCTACGAGCAGTACTTC.

The chain recombines TRBV5-1 with TRBJ2-5; TRBD1 matches at 9 bases. Germline V gene lookup returns CDR1 SGHRS and CDR2 YFSETQ. The CDR3 length is 16 residues. The V segment lost 0 bases and the J segment 4 bases; nucleotides outside the gene matches: 7. CDR3 protein: CASSLAPQGAGETQYF. The CDR3, as DNA: TGCGCCAGCAGCTTGGCCCCACAGGGGGCGGGAGAGACCCAGTACTTC.

CDR3 nucleotides: TGTGCCAGCAGCGAACAGGGGGTTGAAAAACTGTTTTTT. As protein: CASSEQGVEKLFF. V is TRBV3-1 (or the pseudogene TRBV3-2) and J is TRBJ1-4, with 8 bases that match TRBD1. This CDR3 region has 13 residues. Trimming cost V 5 bases and J 7 bases; bases outside gene matches: 3. Per the germline V gene, CDR1 is LGHDT and CDR2 is YNNKEL (reference sequence).

The rearrangement joins TRBV3-1 (or the pseudogene TRBV3-2) to TRBJ1-2; the D is unclear. V was clipped by 4 bases and J by 0 bases, with 9 bases between them. This CDR3 has 14 residues. Germline V lookup: CDR1 LGHDT, CDR2 YNNKEL (reference sequence). The CDR3 region has the DNA TGTGCCAGCAGCCTATTCCCCGCTAACTATGGCTACACCTTC. It translates to CASSLFPANYGYTF.

This chain joins TRBV18 and TRBJ2-3; no clear D gene. Trimming took 3 bases from V and 6 from J, leaving 10 bases between them. This CDR3 spans 13 amino acids. CDR1 and CDR2 (germline): KGHSH, LQKENI. Written as DNA, the CDR3 is TGTGCCAGCTCACCTCTCCTAAAGGATACGCAGTATTTT. It codes for CASSPLLKDTQYF.